A single sample gave rise to the 30 T cell receptor beta chains below, sequenced in a study of T-cell reconstitution after alpha-beta-depleted transplantation in children. TCRbeta library preparation incorporated unique molecular identifiers. MiXCR, run by TCRdb on the PCR reads, gives a single entry per CDR3 protein. The sample includes about 500,000 distinct CDR3 sequences, 32% of them seen just once. Material: PBMCs from the stem cell graft donor, obtained from the stem cell graft. The receptors shown here come from a human donor who donated a stem cell graft to a child with aplastic anemia.

This clonotype has only a few counts. J is TRBJ2-1 and V is TRBV20-1, with a weak D call TRBD1 (5 bases). V lost 3 bases and J lost 0, with 12 bases in between. Germline assignment: CDR1 DFQATT and CDR2 SNEGSKA (reference sequence). The CDR3 runs 15 residues. The CDR3 sequence is CSARGRASSYNEQFF. The CDR3 coding sequence is TGCAGTGCTAGGGGCAGGGCGAGCTCCTACAATGAGCAGTTCTTC.

The chain couples TRBV11-1 to TRBJ2-3, with TRBD2 matching 8 bases. In germline, CDR1 is SGHAT, CDR2 FQDESV (reference sequence). The CDR3 has 16 amino acids. V shed 5 bases and J 6 bases; nucleotides not matched to a gene: 13. CDR3 amino acids: CASSGSGTRGRDTQYF. CDR3 DNA sequence: TGTGCCAGCAGCGGTAGCGGGACGAGGGGTCGCGATACGCAGTATTTT.

The rearrangement uses TRBV28 and TRBJ1-5; D not resolved. Germline CDR1 is MDHEN and CDR2 is SYDVKM. Between the trimmed V and J ends, which lost 5 bases and 7 bases, there was a span of 18 bases. This CDR3 has 15 residues. The CDR3 is CASSPPDSGKQPQHF. The CDR3 DNA reads TGTGCCAGCAGTCCCCCAGATTCGGGAAAACAGCCCCAGCATTTT. Full variable domain (missing parts from reference TRBV28 and TRBJ1-5): DVKVTQSSRYLVKRTGEKVFLECVQDMDHENMFWYRQDPGLGLRLIYFSYDVKMKEKGDIPEGYSVSREKKERFSLILESASTNQTSMYLCASSPPDSGKQPQHFGDGTRLSIL.

This chain connects TRBV5-5 to TRBJ2-7; D gene uncertain. This CDR3 contains 14 residues. V lost 3 bases to trimming and J lost 6 bases, with 16 bases between them. CDR1 and CDR2 from the germline V gene are SGHKS and YYEKEE (reference sequence). CDR3: CASSSVVSSSEQYF. For the CDR3, the DNA is TGTGCCAGCAGCTCCGTTGTAAGTAGCAGCGAGCAGTACTTC.

The V call is TRBV14, the J call TRBJ2-3, with TRBD1 as a possible D gene (6 bases). The CDR3 covers 14 residues. V was trimmed by 3 bases and J by 6 bases, leaving 13 bases between them. The germline V gene encodes CDR1 SGHDN and CDR2 FVKESK. The CDR3 DNA is TGTGCCAGCAGCCAGACAGGCCTTAGGGATACGCAGTATTTT. It encodes CASSQTGLRDTQYF.

The CDR3 protein is CASGGAFHEQYV. CDR3 in DNA: TGTGCCAGCGGTGGGGCTTTCCACGAGCAGTACGTC. The chain recombines TRBV6-2 or TRBV6-3 with TRBJ2-7, with D possibly TRBD1 on 5 matching bases. V was clipped by 8 bases and J by 5 bases, with 13 bases between them. Germline-derived CDR1 and CDR2 are MNHEY and SVGEGT. This CDR3 has 12 amino acids.

V gene TRBV7-9 combines with J gene TRBJ1-1, with D possibly being TRBD1 (6 bases). CDR1 and CDR2 from the germline V gene are SEHNR and FQNEAQ (reference sequence). This CDR3 region has 14 residues. Between the trimmed V and J ends, which lost 4 bases and 3 bases, there was a span of 12 bases. CDR3 sequence reads: CASSSPGHHTEAFF. Here the CDR3 DNA reads TGTGCCAGCAGCTCGCCGGGACATCACACTGAAGCTTTCTTT.

This rearrangement joins TRBV20-1 to TRBJ2-3, with 14 bases matching TRBD2. V lost 1 base and J lost 4; bases outside the gene matches: 7. The germline V gene has CDR1 DFQATT and CDR2 SNEGSKA (reference sequence). This CDR3 contains 17 residues. CDR3 sequence reads: CSARVPGLAGASDTQYF. The CDR3 DNA reads TGCAGTGCTAGAGTGCCGGGACTAGCGGGAGCTTCAGATACGCAGTATTTT.

The chain employs TRBV25-1 and TRBJ2-1, with D possibly TRBD2 on 6 matching bases. CDR1 is MGHDK, CDR2 SYGVNS, per germline. V was clipped by 1 base and J by 4 bases, with 14 bases between them. The CDR3 is 16 residues long. This CDR3 is CASSEFGGIAYNEQFF. CDR3 DNA sequence: TGTGCCAGCAGTGAATTCGGGGGAATTGCATACAATGAGCAGTTCTTC.

V is TRBV5-6 and J is TRBJ1-4; D remains unclear. There are 14 residues in the CDR3. Deletions cut 0 bases from V and 6 bases from J, with 9 bases between. The germline CDR1 and CDR2 sequences are SGHDT and YYEEEE. CDR3 DNA sequence: TGTGCCAGCAGCTTGGGACGGGATTATGAAAAACTGTTTTTT. Residues: CASSLGRDYEKLFF.

The chain combines TRBV5-1 with TRBJ2-7; D unresolved. Germline V gene data show CDR1 as SGHRS and CDR2 as YFSETQ. V lost 0 bases, J lost 6 bases, and 7 bases lay in between. This CDR3 spans 12 amino acids. The CDR3 sequence: CASSLDLGEQYF. As DNA, the CDR3 is TGCGCCAGCAGCTTGGATTTGGGCGAGCAGTACTTC. The full variable domain, its missing parts supplied by reference TRBV5-1 and TRBJ2-7, is KAGVTQTPRYLIKTRGQQVTLSCSPISGHRSVSWYQQTPGQGLQFLFEYFSETQRNKGNFPGRFSGRQFSNSRSEMNVSTLELGDSALYLCASSLDLGEQYFGPGTRLTVT.

This clonotype was counted a few times. The rearrangement uses TRBV5-1 and TRBJ2-4, with D perhaps TRBD1 (6 bases). The germline V and J ends were trimmed by 1 base and 12 bases, with 14 bases remaining between them. Germline-derived CDR1 and CDR2 are SGHRS and YFSETQ. The CDR3 has 13 residues. The CDR3 DNA sequence: TGCGCCAGCAGCTTGTTGGAACAGGGCCCTCAGTACTTC. This translates into CASSLLEQGPQYF.

This chain connects TRBV20-1 to TRBJ1-2; D unresolved. Germline V gene sequence: CDR1 DFQATT, CDR2 SNEGSKA (reference sequence). V dropped 6 bases and J dropped 6 bases, with 17 bases sitting between them. The CDR3 is 13 amino acids. CDR3 loop: CSAQLTPGDGYTF. CDR3 sequence (DNA): TGCAGTGCCCAGCTGACTCCCGGGGATGGCTACACCTTC.

This chain connects TRBV4-1 to TRBJ2-1; 9 positions match TRBD2. From germline, CDR1 is MGHRA and CDR2 YSYEKL. V dropped 0 bases and J dropped 7; count of bases not matched to a gene: 4. The CDR3 is made up of 15 amino acids. The CDR3 reads CASSQDSGGRNEQFF. CDR3 sequence (DNA): TGCGCCAGCAGCCAAGATAGCGGGGGTAGGAATGAGCAGTTCTTC.

This clonotype was picked up many times. V and J are TRBV12-3 or TRBV12-4 and TRBJ1-1; D unclear. V lost 6 bases and J lost 1, with 9 bases in between. The length of the CDR3 is 13 residues. CDR3 residues: CASSLTANTEAFF. The DNA of the CDR3 is TGTGCCAGCAGCTTAACAGCGAACACTGAAGCTTTCTTT.

The gene calls are TRBV12-3 or TRBV12-4 and TRBJ1-4; possibly TRBD1 for D (5 bases). There are 15 residues in the CDR3. Trimming shortened V by 2 bases and J by 3 bases, and 10 bases separated the two germline ends. The CDR3 region has the DNA TGTGCCAGCAGTTTATTCTCGACAGCTAATGAAAAACTGTTTTTT. Amino acids: CASSLFSTANEKLFF.

This sequence joins TRBV21-1 and TRBJ2-7; TRBD1, the D gene given by the table, was not confirmed from the DNA. TRBV21-1 is an annotated pseudogene. This CDR3 spans 15 amino acids. Here the CDR3 DNA reads TGTGCCAGCAGCCCGAAGATCTCAGGGGACTACGAGCAGTACGTC. This gives the protein CASSPKISGDYEQYV.

In its sample, this clonotype was seen a few times. The rearrangement uses TRBV5-1 and TRBJ1-1, with 11 bases matching TRBD1. CDR1 is SGHRS and CDR2 is YFSETQ in the germline V gene. The CDR3 is 17 amino acids. V trimming: 4 bases; J trimming: 4 bases; junction bases outside the gene matches: 12. The CDR3 loop reads CASSRLDRGPPSTEAFF. The CDR3 bases are TGCGCCAGCAGCAGACTGGACAGGGGGCCGCCCAGCACTGAAGCTTTCTTT. Combining the CDR3 with reference TRBV5-1 and TRBJ1-1 gives the whole variable domain KAGVTQTPRYLIKTRGQQVTLSCSPISGHRSVSWYQQTPGQGLQFLFEYFSETQRNKGNFPGRFSGRQFSNSRSEMNVSTLELGDSALYLCASSRLDRGPPSTEAFFGQGTRLTVV.

In its sample, this clonotype was seen many times. V is TRBV27 and J is TRBJ1-1; D ambiguous. The V end lost 8 bases, the J end lost 4 bases, and 11 bases lay between the germline ends. The CDR3 totals 12 residues. Per the germline V gene, CDR1 is MNHEY and CDR2 is SMNVEV (reference sequence). CDR3 amino acids: CASSRWGTEAFF. The CDR3 nucleotides read TGTGCCAGCTCTCGGTGGGGCACTGAAGCTTTCTTT.

This clonotype appeared many times. The V and J genes are TRBV12-3 or TRBV12-4 and TRBJ1-1; the D gene is possibly TRBD1 (6 bases). The CDR3 is 14 amino acids. V was shortened by 5 bases and J by 0 bases, with 10 bases between the two germline ends. CDR3 in amino acids: CASSGQLMNTEAFF. Here the CDR3 DNA reads TGTGCCAGCAGTGGACAGTTAATGAACACTGAAGCTTTCTTT.

This chain connects TRBV6-2 or TRBV6-3 to TRBJ2-3; 7 nucleotides match TRBD1. The trim removed 6 bases at V and 0 bases at J, leaving 6 bases unmatched. The CDR3 totals 15 residues. Germline CDR1 reads MNHEY; CDR2 reads SVGEGT. The CDR3 region is CASSLRDRSTDTQYF. The CDR3 DNA sequence: TGTGCCAGCAGCCTCCGGGACAGAAGCACAGATACGCAGTATTTT.

This chain joins TRBV18 and TRBJ2-7; 8 positions match TRBD1. The CDR3 totals 15 residues. Unmatched junction bases numbered 9, after V lost 6 bases and J lost 2 bases. The germline CDR1 and CDR2 sequences are KGHSH and LQKENI. Here the CDR3 reads CASSAGTGGTYEQYV. CDR3 coding DNA: TGTGCCAGCTCGGCCGGGACAGGTGGGACCTACGAGCAGTACGTC.

The sample holds a few counts of this clonotype. V usage is TRBV24-1 and J usage is TRBJ2-1; 9 nucleotides match TRBD2. This CDR3 spans 16 amino acids. Germline-derived CDR1 and CDR2 are KGHDR and SFDVKD. V shed 4 bases, J shed 4 bases, and the junction held 7 bases outside the gene matches. The CDR3 loop is CATSDLRAGGYNEQFF. CDR3 bases: TGTGCCACCAGTGACCTGCGTGCGGGAGGGTACAATGAGCAGTTCTTC.

This chain connects TRBV7-8 to TRBJ1-5; D unresolved. The CDR3 totals 16 residues. V lost 5 bases and J 0 bases, leaving 14 bases between the germline ends. The germline V gene has CDR1 SGHVS and CDR2 FQNEAQ. The CDR3 reads CASSPRRDHSNQPQHF. CDR3 bases: TGTGCCAGCAGCCCGCGAAGGGATCATAGCAATCAGCCCCAGCATTTT.

The gene calls are TRBV20-1 and TRBJ2-1; D is uncertain. This CDR3 has 12 amino acids. Trimming shortened V by 2 bases and J by 7 bases, and 9 bases separated the two germline ends. Germline values: CDR1 DFQATT, CDR2 SNEGSKA (reference sequence). CDR3 nucleotides: TGCAGTGCTAGAAGTCTCCGGAATGAGCAGTTCTTC. It specifies CSARSLRNEQFF.

The gene calls are TRBV6-1 and TRBJ2-1; 8 nucleotides align to TRBD2. With 0 bases clipped from V and 5 bases from J, the junction kept 6 bases outside the gene matches. Germline V gene sequence: CDR1 MNHNS, CDR2 SASEGT. The CDR3 runs 16 residues. As DNA, the CDR3 is TGTGCCAGCAGTGAAGCTAGGGCGGGAGGTAACAATGAGCAGTTCTTC. This encodes CASSEARAGGNNEQFF.

CDR3 DNA sequence: TGTGCCAGCAGACCTAGCGCCACCTACGAGCAGTACTTC. Translating it yields CASRPSATYEQYF. This chain connects TRBV3-1 to TRBJ2-7; perhaps TRBD2 as D (6 bases). Germline CDR1 and CDR2: LGHDT and YNNKEL (reference sequence). Trimming removed 6 bases from V and 2 bases from J, with 11 bases in between. The CDR3 is 13 amino acids.

The table lists this clonotype with a few counts. V gene TRBV4-3 combines with J gene TRBJ2-1; 12 bases are shared with TRBD2. Germline V gene sequence: CDR1 LGHNA, CDR2 YSLEER. The CDR3 is made up of 18 amino acids. V was pared by 0 bases and J by 8 bases, with 11 bases of the junction left unmatched. CDR3 sequence: CASSQDVLTSGRRDEQFF. CDR3 coding DNA: TGCGCCAGCAGCCAAGATGTTTTGACTAGCGGGAGAAGGGATGAGCAGTTCTTC.

This clonotype turned up a few times. The chain links TRBV12-3 or TRBV12-4 to TRBJ2-5; 12 bases fit TRBD2. The V gene end was trimmed by 4 bases and the J gene end by 5 bases; junction bases not matched to a gene: 5. The CDR3 runs 15 residues. The chain's CDR3 is CASSSRTSGMETQYF. CDR3 nucleotides: TGTGCCAGCAGTTCCAGGACTAGCGGGATGGAGACCCAGTACTTC.

The chain is built from TRBV10-1 and TRBJ1-1; 10 positions match TRBD1. CDR1 is WNHNN and CDR2 is SYGVQD in the germline V gene (reference sequence). The V segment lost 9 bases and the J segment 3 bases; nucleotides outside the gene matches: 10. This CDR3 contains 15 residues. This CDR3 reads CASTPGTGVDTEAFF. CDR3 DNA sequence: TGCGCCAGTACTCCCGGGACAGGGGTGGACACTGAAGCTTTCTTT.